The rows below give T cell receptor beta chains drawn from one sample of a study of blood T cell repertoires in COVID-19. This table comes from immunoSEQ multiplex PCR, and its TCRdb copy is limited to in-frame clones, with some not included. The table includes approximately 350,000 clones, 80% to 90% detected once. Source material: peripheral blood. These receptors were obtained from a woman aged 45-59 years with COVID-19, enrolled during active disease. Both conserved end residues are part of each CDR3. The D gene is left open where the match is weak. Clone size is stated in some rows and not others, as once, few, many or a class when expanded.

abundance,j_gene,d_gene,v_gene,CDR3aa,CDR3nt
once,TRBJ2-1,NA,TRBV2,CASTRGLDNEQFF,TGTGCCAGCACCAGGGGCTTGGACAATGAGCAGTTCTTC
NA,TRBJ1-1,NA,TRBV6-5,CASSSYVGETEAFF,TGTGCCAGCAGTTCCTACGTTGGTGAAACTGAAGCTTTCTTT
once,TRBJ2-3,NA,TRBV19,CASIFLDTQYF,TGTGCCAGTATTTTCCTAGATACGCAGTATTTT
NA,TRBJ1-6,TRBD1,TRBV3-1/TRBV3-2,CASSQDGTGASPLHF,TGTGCCAGCAGCCAAGATGGGACAGGGGCTTCACCCCTCCACTTT
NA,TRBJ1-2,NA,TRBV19,CASTKGRGYGYTF,TGTGCCAGTACCAAAGGAAGGGGATATGGCTACACCTTC
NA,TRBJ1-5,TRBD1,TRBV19,CASGSTGLQPQHF,TGTGCCAGTGGATCGACAGGGCTTCAGCCCCAGCATTTT
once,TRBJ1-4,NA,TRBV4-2,CASSHPGTTNEKLFF,TGTGCCAGCAGCCATCCCGGGACAACTAATGAAAAACTGTTTTTT
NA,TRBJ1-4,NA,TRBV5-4,CASSQGNSNEKLFF,TGTGCCAGCTCCCAGGGGAACTCTAATGAAAAACTGTTTTTT
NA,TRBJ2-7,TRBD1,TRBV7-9,CASSSDRRNPMQQYF,TGTGCCAGCAGCTCGGACAGGAGAAACCCCATGCAGCAGTACTTC
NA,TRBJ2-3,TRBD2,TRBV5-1,CASSVKTSGGRSDTQYF,TGCGCCAGCAGCGTAAAGACTAGTGGCGGGAGATCAGATACGCAGTATTTT
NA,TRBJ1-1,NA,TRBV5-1,CASRAPGNTEAFF,TGCGCCAGCAGAGCCCCCGGTAACACTGAAGCTTTCTTT
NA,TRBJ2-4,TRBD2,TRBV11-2,CASSIGTSGLGLAKNIQYF,TGTGCCAGCAGCATAGGGACTAGCGGGTTGGGGCTAGCCAAAAACATTCAGTACTTC
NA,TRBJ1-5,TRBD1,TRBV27,CASSSRTGASNQPQHF,TGTGCCAGCAGTTCGAGGACAGGGGCTAGCAATCAGCCCCAGCATTTT
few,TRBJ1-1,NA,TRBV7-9,CASSLAPGLLNTEAFF,TGTGCCAGCAGCTTAGCACCGGGACTGCTGAACACTGAAGCTTTCTTT
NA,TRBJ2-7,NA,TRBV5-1,CASSLGGQRYEQYF,TGCGCCAGCAGCCTGGGGGGACAGAGATACGAGCAGTACTTC
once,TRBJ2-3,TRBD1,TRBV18,CASSLGQGASTDTQYF,TGTGCCAGCTCACTGGGACAGGGGGCGTCTACAGATACGCAGTATTTT
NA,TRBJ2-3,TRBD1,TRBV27,CASSLERQGRADTQYF,TGTGCCAGCAGCCTAGAACGACAGGGGAGAGCAGATACGCAGTATTTT
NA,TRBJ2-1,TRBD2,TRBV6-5,CASSYSRASGRNEQFF,TGTGCCAGCAGTTACTCGAGAGCTAGCGGGAGAAATGAGCAGTTCTTC
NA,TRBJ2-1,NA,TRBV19,CASGRDWRPNEQFF,TGTGCCAGCGGTAGGGACTGGCGACCCAATGAGCAGTTCTTC
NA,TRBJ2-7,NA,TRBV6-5,CASSLGPNVYEQYF,TGTGCCAGCAGTCTGGGCCCAAACGTCTACGAGCAGTACTTC
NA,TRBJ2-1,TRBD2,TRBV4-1,CASSQESLAGGPYNEQFF,TGCGCCAGCAGCCAAGAATCCTTAGCGGGAGGACCATACAATGAGCAGTTCTTC